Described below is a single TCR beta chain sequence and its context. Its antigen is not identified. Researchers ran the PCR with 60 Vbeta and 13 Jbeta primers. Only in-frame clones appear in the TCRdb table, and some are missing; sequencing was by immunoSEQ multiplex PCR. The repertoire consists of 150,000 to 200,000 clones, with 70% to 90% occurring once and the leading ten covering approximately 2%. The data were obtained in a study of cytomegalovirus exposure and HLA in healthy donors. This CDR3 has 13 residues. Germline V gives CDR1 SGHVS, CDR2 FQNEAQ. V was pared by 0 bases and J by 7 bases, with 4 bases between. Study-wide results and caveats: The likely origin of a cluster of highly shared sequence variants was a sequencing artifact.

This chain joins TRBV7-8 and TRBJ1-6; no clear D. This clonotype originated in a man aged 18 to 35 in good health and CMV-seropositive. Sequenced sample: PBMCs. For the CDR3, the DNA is TGTGCCAGCAGCTTAGCGCGGAATTCACCCCTCCACTTT. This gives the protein CASSLARNSPLHF.